This T cell receptor (beta chain) originates from a study of cytomegalovirus exposure and HLA in healthy donors. General study results and limits: Under in vitro conditions, a few CMV-associated chains were confirmed as specific for CMV antigens.

Primers: 60 Vbeta forward and 13 Jbeta reverse. Measured with immunoSEQ multiplex PCR; TCRdb has only the in-frame clones, and not every one. The data contain over 100,000 clones, approximately 82% of them seen just once; the ten biggest clones take up 2.5% to 3.5%. A word on this clone: Its target is not known.

CDR3 length: 15 amino acids. The V and J ends lost 3 bases and 2 bases, in that order; junction bases with no gene match: 3. The germline V gene has CDR1 SGHDT and CDR2 YYEEEE. The sequenced sample was PBMCs. The source of this sequence is a woman under 30 in good health and CMV-seropositive. The V call is TRBV5-6, the J call TRBJ2-1, with TRBD2 matching over 9 bases. CDR3 protein: CASSYGGGAYNEQFF. Written as DNA, the CDR3 is TGTGCCAGCAGCTACGGCGGGGGGGCCTACAATGAGCAGTTCTTC.